These T cell receptor beta chains were read from a single sample in a study of blood T cell repertoires in COVID-19. Using immunoSEQ multiplex PCR, the repertoire was profiled, and TCRdb retains in-frame clones only, with some absent. The sample yields about 59,000 clones, approximately 92% seen once. The sample consisted of peripheral blood. The receptors shown here come from a man older than 75 with acute or convalescent COVID-19. Each CDR3 is given with its conserved first and last residue. The D gene is left open where the match is weak. Where a row states a size, it is once, few, many or the class of an expanded clone; other rows omit it.

abundance	d_gene	v_gene	j_gene	CDR3nt	CDR3aa
NA	TRBD1	TRBV6-5	TRBJ1-3	TGTGCCAGCAGTTCTCGGGACAGGGCTGGAAACACCATATATTTT	CASSSRDRAGNTIYF
NA	NA	TRBV7-2	TRBJ2-7	TGTGCCAGCAGCTTCCGACAGCCCAGGGAGCAGTACTTC	CASSFRQPREQYF
once	NA	TRBV2	TRBJ2-2	TGTGCCAGCAGTCTCAGGGTTACCGGGGAGCTGTTTTTT	CASSLRVTGELFF
NA	NA	TRBV9	TRBJ1-1	TGTGCCAGCAGCGTAGCTTCGGGTGAAGCTTTCTTT	CASSVASGEAFF
NA	TRBD1	TRBV6-2/TRBV6-3	TRBJ2-7	TGTGCCAGCAGCCTCGGGACAGGGGGTTACGAGCAGTACTTC	CASSLGTGGYEQYF
NA	NA	TRBV29-1	TRBJ2-7	TGCAGCGCAAGGGGTTCCTACGAGCAGTACTTC	CSARGSYEQYF
NA	TRBD1	TRBV11-3	TRBJ1-3	TGTGCCAGCAGCTATGTGGGACAGGGTTGTGACACCATATATTTT	CASSYVGQGCDTIYF
NA	TRBD1	TRBV5-4	TRBJ1-2	TGTGCCAGCAGCTTAAAAGGGACAGGGGCCTATGGCTACACCTTC	CASSLKGTGAYGYTF
NA	NA	TRBV6-1	TRBJ2-7	TGTGCCAGCAGTGAGAGGACATACGAGCAGTACTTC	CASSERTYEQYF
once	TRBD2	TRBV14	TRBJ2-3	TGTGCCAGCAGCCAAATGTCGGGACTAGCTCTCACAGATACGCAGTATTTT	CASSQMSGLALTDTQYF
NA	TRBD1	TRBV10-1	TRBJ2-7	TGCGCCAGCAGGAGACCGGGACAGGGGGCTGACGAGCAGTACTTC	CASRRPGQGADEQYF
NA	NA	TRBV5-1	TRBJ2-3	TGCGCCAGCAGCTACCGGGGGATGGCGACAGATACGCAGTATTTT	CASSYRGMATDTQYF
NA	TRBD1	TRBV7-9	TRBJ2-7	TGTGCCAGCAGCTTAGTCCGGGACAGCTCCTACGAGCAGTACTTC	CASSLVRDSSYEQYF
NA	TRBD1	TRBV19	TRBJ1-5	TGTGCCAGTAGTATGGGACAGGGGCAGGGTCAGCCCCAGCATTTT	CASSMGQGQGQPQHF
NA	TRBD2	TRBV7-2	TRBJ2-2	TGTGCCAGCACGGGGGGGCTAAACACCGGGGAGCTGTTTTTT	CASTGGLNTGELFF
NA	NA	TRBV5-4	TRBJ1-1	TGTGCCAGCAGCTTGGACAGCCTTAGGAACACTGAAGCTTTCTTT	CASSLDSLRNTEAFF
NA	TRBD1	TRBV7-8	TRBJ1-5	TGTGCCAGCAGCGAACGGACAGGGGGATTGGGCAATCAGCCCCAGCATTTT	CASSERTGGLGNQPQHF
NA	NA	TRBV20-1	TRBJ2-1	TGCAGTGCTAGTCAGGGCCCCCGGGGGGCGCAGTTCTTC	CSASQGPRGAQFF
NA	NA	TRBV19	TRBJ2-5	TGTGCCAGTAGTAAGGCCCTCCGAACAGGGTCGGGAGAGACCCAGTACTTC	CASSKALRTGSGETQYF
NA	NA	TRBV6-5	TRBJ1-2	TGTGCCAGCATCCCTAGGGGAGCGGTGGGGGCTGGCTACACCTTC	CASIPRGAVGAGYTF
NA	TRBD1	TRBV6-1	TRBJ1-2	TGTGCCAGCAGTGAAAACCGGGGACAGGGAAATGGCTACACCTTC	CASSENRGQGNGYTF
NA	NA	TRBV5-5	TRBJ1-4	TGTGCCAGCAGCTTGTCCCACGGAGTTCGCGAAAAACTGTTTTTT	CASSLSHGVREKLFF
once	NA	TRBV19	TRBJ1-2	TGTGCCAGTAGTATAGATCCGCAGGGGCACTATGGCTACACCTTC	CASSIDPQGHYGYTF
once	NA	TRBV9	TRBJ1-5	TGTGCCAGCAGTCCTTACGGGGGGCCGGGACAGCCCCAGCATTTT	CASSPYGGPGQPQHF
NA	NA	TRBV5-5	TRBJ2-2	TGTGCCAGCAGCTTGGTCGGGTTCTCCGGGGAGCTGTTTTTT	CASSLVGFSGELFF
NA	TRBD1	TRBV7-9	TRBJ2-2	TGTGCCAGCAGCCCCGGGACAGGGGGCGGCACCGGGGAGCTGTTTTTT	CASSPGTGGGTGELFF
NA	NA	TRBV19	TRBJ2-1	TGTGCCAGTAGTATCGGCGGGATGAGTTTTATCAATGAGCAGTTCTTC	CASSIGGMSFINEQFF
NA	TRBD2	TRBV19	TRBJ2-1	TGTGCCAGTATCAATCCTGGGACTAGCGGGGGCCTCAATGAGCAGTTCTTC	CASINPGTSGGLNEQFF
few	NA	TRBV4-1	TRBJ1-2	TGCGCCAGCAGCCAAGATCCGGGGGGTGGCTATGGCTACACCTTC	CASSQDPGGGYGYTF
NA	NA	TRBV28	TRBJ1-4	TGTGCCAGCACCCGGTTCGGTGCAACTAATGAAAAACTGTTTTTT	CASTRFGATNEKLFF
NA	NA	TRBV6-6	TRBJ1-1	TGTGCCAGCAGTACCGACAGCCACACTGAAGCTTTCTTT	CASSTDSHTEAFF
NA	TRBD1	TRBV5-4	TRBJ2-5	TGTGCCAGCAGCTTGGTTCCCCGACAGGGGGACGAGACCCAGTACTTC	CASSLVPRQGDETQYF
NA	TRBD2	TRBV6-1	TRBJ2-2	TGTGCCAGCAGTGAACTAGCGGGGGGTACGGACACCGGGGAGCTGTTTTTT	CASSELAGGTDTGELFF
once	TRBD1	TRBV30	TRBJ1-1	TGTGCCTGGGGTCGACAGGGGATCCCTGAAGCTTTCTTT	CAWGRQGIPEAFF
NA	TRBD2	TRBV5-4	TRBJ2-5	TGTGCCAGCAGCTTAGGACTAGCGGGACAAGAGACCCAGTACTTC	CASSLGLAGQETQYF
NA	TRBD1	TRBV10-3	TRBJ1-1	TGTGCCATCACCAAAACAGGGACAGGGACCACTGAAGCTTTCTTT	CAITKTGTGTTEAFF
NA	NA	TRBV30	TRBJ1-2	TGTGCCTGGACTGGAACATCGGGCTATGGCTACACCTTC	CAWTGTSGYGYTF
NA	NA	TRBV30	TRBJ1-1	TGTGCCTGGAGTGTACAGATCGACACTGAAGCTTTCTTT	CAWSVQIDTEAFF
NA	NA	TRBV2	TRBJ2-1	TGTGCCAACCCAGGGGTCCACCTGCGATACAATGAGCAGTTCTTC	CANPGVHLRYNEQFF